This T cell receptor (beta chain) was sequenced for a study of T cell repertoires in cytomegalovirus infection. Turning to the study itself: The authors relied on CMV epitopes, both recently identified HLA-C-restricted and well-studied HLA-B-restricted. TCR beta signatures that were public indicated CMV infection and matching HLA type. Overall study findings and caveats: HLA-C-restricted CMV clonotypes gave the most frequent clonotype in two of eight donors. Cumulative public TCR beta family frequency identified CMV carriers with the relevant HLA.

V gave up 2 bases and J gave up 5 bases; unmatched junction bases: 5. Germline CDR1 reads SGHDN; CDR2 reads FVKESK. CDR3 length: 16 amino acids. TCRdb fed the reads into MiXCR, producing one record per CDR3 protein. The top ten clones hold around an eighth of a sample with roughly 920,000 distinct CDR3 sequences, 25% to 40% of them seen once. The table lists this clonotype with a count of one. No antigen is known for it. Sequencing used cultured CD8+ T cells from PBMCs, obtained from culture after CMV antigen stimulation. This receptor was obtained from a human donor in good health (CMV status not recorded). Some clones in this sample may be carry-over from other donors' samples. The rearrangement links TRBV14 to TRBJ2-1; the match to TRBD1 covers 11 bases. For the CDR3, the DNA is TGTGCCAGCAGCCAATTCGGGGACAGGGGGAACAATGAGCAGTTCTTC. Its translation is CASSQFGDRGNNEQFF.